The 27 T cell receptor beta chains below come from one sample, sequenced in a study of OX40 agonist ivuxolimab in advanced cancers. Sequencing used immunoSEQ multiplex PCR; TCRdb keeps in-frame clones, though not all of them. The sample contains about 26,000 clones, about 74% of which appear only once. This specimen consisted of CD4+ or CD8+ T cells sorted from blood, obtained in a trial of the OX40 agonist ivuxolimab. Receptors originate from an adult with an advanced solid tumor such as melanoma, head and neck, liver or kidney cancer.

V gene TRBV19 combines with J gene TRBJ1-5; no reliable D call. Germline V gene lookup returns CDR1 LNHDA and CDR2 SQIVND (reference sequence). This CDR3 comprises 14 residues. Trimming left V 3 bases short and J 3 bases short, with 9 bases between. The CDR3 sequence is CASSMHTDNQPQHF. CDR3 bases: TGTGCCAGTAGTATGCACACGGACAATCAGCCCCAGCATTTT. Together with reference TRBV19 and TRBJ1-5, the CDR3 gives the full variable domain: DGGITQSPKYLFRKEGQNVTLSCEQNLNHDAMYWYRQDPGQGLRLIYYSQIVNDFQKGDIAEGYSVSREKKESFPLTVTSAQKNPTAFYLCASSMHTDNQPQHFGDGTRLSIL.

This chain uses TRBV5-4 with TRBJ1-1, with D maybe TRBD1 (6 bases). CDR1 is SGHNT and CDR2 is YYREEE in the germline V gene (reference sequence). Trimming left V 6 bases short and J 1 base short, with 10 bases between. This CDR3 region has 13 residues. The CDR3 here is CASTKQGNTEAFF. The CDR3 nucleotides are TGTGCCAGCACCAAACAGGGGAACACTGAAGCTTTCTTT.

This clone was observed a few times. CDR3 amino acids: CASSSYWGQGANTEAFF. The CDR3 DNA sequence: TGTGCCAGCAGCTCTTACTGGGGCCAGGGGGCCAACACTGAAGCTTTCTTT. This chain uses TRBV7-8 with TRBJ1-1; 8 bases are shared with TRBD1. Per germline, CDR1 SGHVS and CDR2 FQNEAQ. After removal of 4 bases from V and 2 bases from J, the junction contained 12 bases not matched to a gene. CDR3 length: 17 residues.

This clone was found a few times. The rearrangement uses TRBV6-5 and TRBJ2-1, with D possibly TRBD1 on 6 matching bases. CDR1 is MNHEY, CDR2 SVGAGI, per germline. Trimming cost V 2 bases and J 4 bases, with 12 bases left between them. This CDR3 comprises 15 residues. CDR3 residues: CASSYDRLGYNEQFF. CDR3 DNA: TGTGCCAGCAGTTACGACAGGTTGGGGTACAATGAGCAGTTCTTC.

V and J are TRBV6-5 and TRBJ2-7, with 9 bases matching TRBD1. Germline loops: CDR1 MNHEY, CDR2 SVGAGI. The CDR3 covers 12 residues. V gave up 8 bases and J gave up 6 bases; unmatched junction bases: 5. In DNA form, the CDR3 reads TGTGCCAGCCGTACAGGGGGCGCCGAGCAGTACTTC. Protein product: CASRTGGAEQYF.

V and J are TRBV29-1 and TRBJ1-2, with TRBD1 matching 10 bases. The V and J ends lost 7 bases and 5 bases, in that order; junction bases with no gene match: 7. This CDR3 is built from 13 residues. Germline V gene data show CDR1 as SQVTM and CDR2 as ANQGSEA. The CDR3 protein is CSAMTGGDYGYTF. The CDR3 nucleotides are TGCAGCGCTATGACAGGGGGCGATTATGGCTACACCTTC.

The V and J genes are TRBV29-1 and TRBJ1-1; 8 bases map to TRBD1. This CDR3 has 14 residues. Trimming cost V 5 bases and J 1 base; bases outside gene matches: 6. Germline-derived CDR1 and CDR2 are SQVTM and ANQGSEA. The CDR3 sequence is CSVTAGGANTEAFF. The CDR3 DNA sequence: TGCAGCGTTACTGCAGGGGGCGCGAACACTGAAGCTTTCTTT.

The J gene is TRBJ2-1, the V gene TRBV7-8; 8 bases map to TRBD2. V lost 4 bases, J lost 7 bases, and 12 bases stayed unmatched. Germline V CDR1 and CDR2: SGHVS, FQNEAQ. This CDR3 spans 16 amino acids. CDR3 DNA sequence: TGTGCCAGCAGCTCCCGGGGGAGCGGGGGAAAAAATGAGCAGTTCTTC. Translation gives CASSSRGSGGKNEQFF.

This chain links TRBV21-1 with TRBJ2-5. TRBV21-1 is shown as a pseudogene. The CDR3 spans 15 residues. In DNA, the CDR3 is TGTGCCAGCTGGGCATCGTGGGGTATAAGGGAGACCCAGTACTTC. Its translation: CASWASWGIRETQYF.

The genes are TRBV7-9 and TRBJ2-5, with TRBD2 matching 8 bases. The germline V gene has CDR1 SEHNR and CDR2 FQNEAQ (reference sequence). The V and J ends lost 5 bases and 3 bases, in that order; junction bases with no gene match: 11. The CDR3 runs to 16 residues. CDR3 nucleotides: TGTGCCAGCAGCCCGTGGGACCCAGCGGGAGAAGAGACCCAGTACTTC. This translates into CASSPWDPAGEETQYF.

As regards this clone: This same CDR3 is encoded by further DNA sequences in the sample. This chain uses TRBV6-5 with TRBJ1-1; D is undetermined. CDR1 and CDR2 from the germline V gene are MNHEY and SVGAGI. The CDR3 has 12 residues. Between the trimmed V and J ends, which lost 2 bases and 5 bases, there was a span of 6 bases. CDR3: CASSYGGTEAFF. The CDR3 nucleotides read TGTGCCAGCAGTTACGGCGGGACTGAAGCTTTCTTT.

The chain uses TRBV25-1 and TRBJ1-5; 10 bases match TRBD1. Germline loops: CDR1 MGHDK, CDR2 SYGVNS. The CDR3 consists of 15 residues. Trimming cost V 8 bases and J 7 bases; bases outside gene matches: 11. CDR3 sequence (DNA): TGTGCCAGCGCGACCGGACAGGGGGTTGGCCAGCCCCAGCATTTT. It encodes CASATGQGVGQPQHF.

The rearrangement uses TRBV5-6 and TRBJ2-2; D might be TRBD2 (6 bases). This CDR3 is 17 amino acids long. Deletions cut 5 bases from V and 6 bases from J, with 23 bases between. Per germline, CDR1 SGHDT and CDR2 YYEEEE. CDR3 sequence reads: CASSRPRGRDWAGELFF. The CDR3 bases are TGTGCCAGCAGTCGTCCCCGGGGTCGGGACTGGGCCGGGGAGCTGTTTTTT.

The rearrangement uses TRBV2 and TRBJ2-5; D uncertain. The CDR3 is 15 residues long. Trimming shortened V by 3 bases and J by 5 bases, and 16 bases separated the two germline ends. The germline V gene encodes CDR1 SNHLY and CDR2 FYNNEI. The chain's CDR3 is CASSDLTASGETQYF. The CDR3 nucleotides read TGTGCCAGCAGTGACTTGACGGCGTCTGGTGAGACCCAGTACTTC.

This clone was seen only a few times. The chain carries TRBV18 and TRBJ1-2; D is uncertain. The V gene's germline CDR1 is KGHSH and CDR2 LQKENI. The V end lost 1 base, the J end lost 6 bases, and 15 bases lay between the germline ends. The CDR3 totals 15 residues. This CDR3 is CASSPLPGILDGYTF. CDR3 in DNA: TGTGCCAGCTCACCACTTCCGGGGATCTTAGATGGCTACACCTTC. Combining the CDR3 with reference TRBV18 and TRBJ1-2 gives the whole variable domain NAGVMQNPRHLVRRRGQEARLRCSPMKGHSHVYWYRQLPEEGLKFMVYLQKENIIDESGMPKERFSAEFPKEGPSILRIQQVVRGDSAAYFCASSPLPGILDGYTFGSGTRLTVV.

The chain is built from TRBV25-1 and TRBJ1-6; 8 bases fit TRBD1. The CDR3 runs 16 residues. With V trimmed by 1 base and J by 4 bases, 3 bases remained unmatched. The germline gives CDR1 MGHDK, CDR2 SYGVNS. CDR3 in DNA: TGTGCCAGCAGTGAATTAAGGACAGGGTATAATTCACCCCTCCACTTT. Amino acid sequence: CASSELRTGYNSPLHF.

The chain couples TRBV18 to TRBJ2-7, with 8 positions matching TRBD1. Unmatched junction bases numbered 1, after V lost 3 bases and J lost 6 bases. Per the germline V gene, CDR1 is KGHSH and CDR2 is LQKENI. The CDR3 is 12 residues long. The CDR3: CASSPDRAEQYF. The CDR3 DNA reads TGTGCCAGCTCACCGGACAGGGCCGAGCAGTACTTC.

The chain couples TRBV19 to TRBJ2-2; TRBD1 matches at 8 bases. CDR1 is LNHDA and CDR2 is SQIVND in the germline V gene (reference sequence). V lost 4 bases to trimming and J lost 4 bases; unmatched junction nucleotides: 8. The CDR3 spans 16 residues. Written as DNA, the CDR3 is TGTGCCAGTAGTACGACAGGGGCCCGGGGCACCGGGGAGCTGTTTTTT. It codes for CASSTTGARGTGELFF. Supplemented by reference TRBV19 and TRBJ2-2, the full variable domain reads DGGITQSPKYLFRKEGQNVTLSCEQNLNHDAMYWYRQDPGQGLRLIYYSQIVNDFQKGDIAEGYSVSREKKESFPLTVTSAQKNPTAFYLCASSTTGARGTGELFFGEGSRLTVL.

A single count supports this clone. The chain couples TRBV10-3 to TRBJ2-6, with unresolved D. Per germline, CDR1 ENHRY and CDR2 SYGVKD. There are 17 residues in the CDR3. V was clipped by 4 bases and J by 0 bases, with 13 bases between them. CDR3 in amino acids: CAISGADGDSGANVLTF. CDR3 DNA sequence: TGTGCCATCAGTGGGGCCGACGGTGACTCTGGGGCCAACGTCCTGACTTTC.

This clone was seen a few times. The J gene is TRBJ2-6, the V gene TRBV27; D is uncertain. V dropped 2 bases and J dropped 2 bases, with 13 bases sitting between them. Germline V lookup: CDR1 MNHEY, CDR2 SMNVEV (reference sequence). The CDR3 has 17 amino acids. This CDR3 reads CASSLAAAVPGANVLTF. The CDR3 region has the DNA TGTGCCAGCAGTTTAGCCGCCGCGGTCCCTGGGGCCAACGTCCTGACTTTC.

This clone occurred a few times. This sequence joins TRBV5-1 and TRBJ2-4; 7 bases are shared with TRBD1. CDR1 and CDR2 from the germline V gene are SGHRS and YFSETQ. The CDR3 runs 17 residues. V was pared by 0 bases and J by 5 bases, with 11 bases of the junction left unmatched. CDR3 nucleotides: TGCGCCAGCAGCTTGGATCTGGGACAGCCAGGGGAAAACATTCAGTACTTC. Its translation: CASSLDLGQPGENIQYF.

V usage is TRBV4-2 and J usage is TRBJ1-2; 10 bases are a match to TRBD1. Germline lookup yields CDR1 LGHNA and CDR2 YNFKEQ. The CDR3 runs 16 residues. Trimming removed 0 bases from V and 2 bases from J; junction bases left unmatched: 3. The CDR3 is CASSQDPGQGNYGYTF. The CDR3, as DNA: TGTGCCAGCAGCCAAGACCCGGGACAGGGGAACTATGGCTACACCTTC.

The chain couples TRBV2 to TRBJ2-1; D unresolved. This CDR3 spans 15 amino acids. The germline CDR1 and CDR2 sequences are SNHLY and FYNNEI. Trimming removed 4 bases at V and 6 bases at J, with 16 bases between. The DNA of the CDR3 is TGTGCCAGCAGTGTATGGCAGGCCATCGGCAATGAGCAGTTCTTC. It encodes CASSVWQAIGNEQFF.

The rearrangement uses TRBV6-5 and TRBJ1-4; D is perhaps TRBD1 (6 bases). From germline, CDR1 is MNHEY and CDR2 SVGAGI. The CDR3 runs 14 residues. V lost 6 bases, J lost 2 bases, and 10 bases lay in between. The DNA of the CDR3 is TGTGCCAGCAGCAACCAGGGGACTAATGAAAAACTGTTTTTT. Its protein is CASSNQGTNEKLFF.

The CDR3 DNA reads TGTGCCAGCAGTTTCCTGGGCGCAATCGGCACCGGGGAGCTGTTTTTT. Amino acids: CASSFLGAIGTGELFF. The genes are TRBV7-9 and TRBJ2-2, with D hard to call. The CDR3 sequence is 16 residues long. Trimming shortened V by 6 bases and J by 4 bases, and 18 bases separated the two germline ends. Germline V lookup: CDR1 SEHNR, CDR2 FQNEAQ (reference sequence).

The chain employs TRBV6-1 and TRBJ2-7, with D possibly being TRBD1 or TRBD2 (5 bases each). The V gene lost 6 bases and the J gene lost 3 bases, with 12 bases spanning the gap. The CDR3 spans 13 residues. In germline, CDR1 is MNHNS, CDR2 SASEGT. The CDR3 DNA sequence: TGTGCCAGCAGGGGTGGGGACCTCTACGAGCAGTACTTC. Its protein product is CASRGGDLYEQYF.

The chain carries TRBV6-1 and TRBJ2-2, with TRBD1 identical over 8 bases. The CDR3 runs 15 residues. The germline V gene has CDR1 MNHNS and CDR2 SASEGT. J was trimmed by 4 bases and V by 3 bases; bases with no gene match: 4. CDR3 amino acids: CASSDTGGLTGELFF. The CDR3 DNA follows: TGTGCCAGCAGTGACACAGGGGGACTCACCGGGGAGCTGTTTTTT.